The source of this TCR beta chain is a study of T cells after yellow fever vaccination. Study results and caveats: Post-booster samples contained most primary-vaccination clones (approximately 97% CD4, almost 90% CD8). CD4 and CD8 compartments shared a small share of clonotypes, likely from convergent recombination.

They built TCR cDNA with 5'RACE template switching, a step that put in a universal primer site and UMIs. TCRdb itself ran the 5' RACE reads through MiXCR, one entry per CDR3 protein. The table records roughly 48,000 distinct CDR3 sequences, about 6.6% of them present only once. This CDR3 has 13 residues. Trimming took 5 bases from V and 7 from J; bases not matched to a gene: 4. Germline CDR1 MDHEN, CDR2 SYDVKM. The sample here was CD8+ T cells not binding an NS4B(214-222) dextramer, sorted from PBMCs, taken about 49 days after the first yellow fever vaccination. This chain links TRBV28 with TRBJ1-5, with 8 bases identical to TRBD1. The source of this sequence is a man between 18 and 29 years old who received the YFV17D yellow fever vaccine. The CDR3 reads CASSQGTGQPQHF. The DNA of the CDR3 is TGTGCCAGCAGTCAGGGGACAGGACAGCCCCAGCATTTT.